Each of the 25 T cell receptor beta chains below was sequenced from the same sample in a study of blood T cells in healthy people across ages. For the second PCR, which ran for about 6 to 11 cycles, a sample-barcoded 5' primer and a J-beta primer mix were used. TCRdb itself ran the 5' RACE reads through MiXCR, one entry per CDR3 protein. The sample records roughly 1,700,000 distinct CDR3 sequences, about 30% being singletons. Sequenced sample: blood. Every receptor here comes from a woman under 40 in good health.

A word on this clonotype: At one of its ends the junction is not consistent with the germline gene, which may arise from a read error. The CDR3 sequence: CACSPAVDVTYNEQFF. DNA for the CDR3: TGTGCCTGCTCACCAGCGGTAGATGTCACCTACAATGAGCAGTTCTTC. The chain couples TRBV18 to TRBJ2-1, with D possibly being TRBD2 (5 bases). The germline gives CDR1 KGHSH, CDR2 LQKENI. The CDR3 loop spans 16 amino acids.

This clonotype has only a few counts. The rearrangement joins TRBV20-1 to TRBJ2-3, with D possibly matching TRBD2 (5 bases). Germline V gives CDR1 DFQATT, CDR2 SNEGSKA (reference sequence). The CDR3 sequence is 15 residues long. V was pared by 0 bases and J by 5 bases, with 15 bases between. This chain's CDR3 is CSARDRLRVQDTQYF. The CDR3 DNA reads as TGCAGTGCTAGAGATCGGTTGAGGGTTCAAGATACGCAGTATTTT.

The chain has TRBV9 and TRBJ1-2; possibly TRBD1 for D (6 bases). CDR1 SGDLS and CDR2 YYNGEE come from the germline V gene. With 2 bases removed from V and 6 bases from J, the gap between germline ends came to 20 bases. This CDR3 spans 16 amino acids. CDR3 in DNA: TGTGCCAGCAGCGTCGCCGGGTTCCAGGGGAAAGATGGCTACACCTTC. Translation gives CASSVAGFQGKDGYTF.

The V call is TRBV15, the J call TRBJ2-1, with D maybe TRBD1 (6 bases). V gave up 8 bases and J gave up 5 bases, with 10 bases separating them. The CDR3 is made up of 12 amino acids. Looked up from germline, CDR1 is LNHNV and CDR2 is YYDKDF (reference sequence). Here the CDR3 reads CATRDNHNEQFF. CDR3 DNA: TGTGCCACCCGGGACAACCACAATGAGCAGTTCTTC.

This rearrangement joins TRBV12-3 or TRBV12-4 to TRBJ2-4; no clear D. V lost 0 bases to trimming and J lost 13 bases, with 13 bases between them. This CDR3 has 13 residues. The CDR3 DNA sequence: TGTGCCAGCAGTTTAGCGGCTTTATATGAGCAGTACTTC. Protein: CASSLAALYEQYF.

This clonotype has a single count. V usage is TRBV6-6 and J usage is TRBJ2-1; 14 bases are a match to TRBD2. The CDR3 runs to 14 residues. V shed 5 bases and J 10 bases; nucleotides not matched to a gene: 4. Per germline, CDR1 MNHNY and CDR2 SVGAGI (reference sequence). CDR3 DNA: TGTGCCAGCAGTGGGACTAGCGGGAGCCACGAGCAGTTCTTC. It is translated as CASSGTSGSHEQFF.

This clonotype has a handful of counts. V and J are TRBV27 and TRBJ1-4; TRBD1 matches at 8 bases. The CDR3 loop spans 15 amino acids. Germline V CDR1 and CDR2: MNHEY, SMNVEV (reference sequence). The V gene end was trimmed by 5 bases and the J gene end by 7 bases; junction bases not matched to a gene: 9. The CDR3 protein is CASSGRTGLPEKLFF. DNA for the CDR3: TGTGCCAGCAGTGGTCGGACAGGGTTGCCTGAAAAACTGTTTTTT.

This sequence joins TRBV20-1 and TRBJ2-3; 11 bases line up with TRBD2. Germline CDR1 is DFQATT and CDR2 is SNEGSKA (reference sequence). The CDR3 consists of 15 residues. The V and J ends lost 4 bases and 4 bases, in that order; junction bases with no gene match: 7. The CDR3 DNA sequence: TGCAGTGCTACCTCACTAGCGGGAGAGGCAGATACGCAGTATTTT. The encoded protein is CSATSLAGEADTQYF.

This chain uses TRBV6-6 with TRBJ2-7, with 10 bases lining up with TRBD1. The V gene end was trimmed by 2 bases and the J gene end by 6 bases; junction bases not matched to a gene: 7. Germline-derived CDR1 and CDR2 are MNHNY and SVGAGI (reference sequence). This CDR3 comprises 15 residues. The CDR3 nucleotides are TGTGCCAGCAGTTACCCCGGGACAGGGGACTGCGAGCAGTACTTC. Translated, it gives CASSYPGTGDCEQYF.

The chain couples TRBV9 to TRBJ2-1; D call uncertain. V lost 3 bases, J lost 8 bases, and 15 bases lay in between. The germline CDR1 and CDR2 sequences are SGDLS and YYNGEE. This CDR3 region has 14 residues. CDR3 DNA: TGTGCCAGCAGCGCCGGAAGGGTAAGGGATGAGCAGTTCTTC. Protein: CASSAGRVRDEQFF.

Many counts were recorded for this clonotype. The chain links TRBV4-3 to TRBJ2-7, with D tentatively TRBD2 (5 bases). CDR3 length: 15 amino acids. V shed 0 bases and J shed 6 bases, with 15 bases lying between them. Germline lookup yields CDR1 LGHNA and CDR2 YSLEER. In DNA, the CDR3 is TGCGCCAGCAGCCAAGATACCGGGATACGGGGCGAGCAGTACTTC. It specifies CASSQDTGIRGEQYF.

This clonotype was counted a few times. The germline gene is not matched at one end of the junction; a read error may be the cause. J is TRBJ2-6 and V is TRBV11-1; TRBD2 agrees at 7 bases. Germline CDR1 SGHAT, CDR2 FQDESV (reference sequence). The CDR3 is made up of 15 amino acids. CDR3 in DNA: TGTGCCACCTCGCGGGGGAACTCTGGGGCCAACGTCCGGACTTTC. Protein: CATSRGNSGANVRTF.

The chain's CDR3 is CSAQHLRLAGGLGYERYF. The CDR3 nucleotides are TGCAGTGCTCAGCATCTAAGGCTAGCGGGAGGTTTGGGGTACGAGCGGTACTTC. The chain uses TRBV20-1 and TRBJ2-5, with 11 bases fitting TRBD2. The J segment lost 13 bases and the V segment lost 5 bases, leaving 27 bases of the junction unmatched. The CDR3 consists of 18 residues. CDR1 and CDR2 from the germline V gene are DFQATT and SNEGSKA (reference sequence).

As concerns this clonotype: An end of the junction does not agree with germline; a read error may underlie this. This chain's CDR3 is CASRADRARGETHYF. In DNA form, the CDR3 reads TGTGCCAGCAGAGCAGACAGGGCCCGGGGAGAGACCCATTACTTC. The chain is built from TRBV6-5 and TRBJ2-5, with 7 bases identical to TRBD1. The CDR3 loop spans 15 amino acids. Looked up from germline, CDR1 is MNHEY and CDR2 is SVGAGI.

In regard to this clonotype: At one boundary the junction diverges from the germline segment, which might be a read error. The rearrangement joins TRBV18 to TRBJ2-3; D perhaps matches TRBD2 (5 bases). Per germline, CDR1 KGHSH and CDR2 LQKENI. The CDR3 is made up of 17 amino acids. The CDR3 sequence: CASSPSGLTPSTYTQYF. As DNA, the CDR3 is TGTGCCAGCTCACCATCAGGACTGACCCCAAGCACATATACGCAGTATTTT. The full variable domain, completed using reference TRBV18 and TRBJ2-3, is NAGVMQNPRHLVRRRGQEARLRCSPMKGHSHVYWYRQLPEEGLKFMVYLQKENIIDESGMPKERFSAEFPKEGPSILRIQQVVRGDSAAYFCASSPSGLTPSTYTQYFGPGTRLTVL.

In this sample, this clonotype turned up a few times. At one of its ends the junction is not consistent with the germline gene, which may arise from a read error. The V and J genes are TRBV7-9 and TRBJ2-7; perhaps TRBD1 as D (6 bases). The CDR3 length is 15 residues. The V gene's germline CDR1 is SEHNR and CDR2 FQNEAQ (reference sequence). The CDR3 sequence: CAGSPPLQGLYEQYF. CDR3 DNA: TGTGCCGGCAGCCCCCCTCTTCAGGGGCTCTACGAGCAGTACTTC.

A remark on this clonotype: Just one base apart from a much larger clone, this may be a read error. V and J are TRBV29-1 and TRBJ1-1, with D perhaps TRBD1 (6 bases). This CDR3 is 13 amino acids long. Germline-derived CDR1 and CDR2 are SQVTM and ANQGSEA. CDR3 in amino acids: CSARTAYNTEACF. DNA of the CDR3: TGCAGCGCCAGGACAGCCTACAACACTGAAGCTTGCTTT.

The chain joins TRBV5-1 to TRBJ1-6; D call uncertain. From germline, CDR1 is SGHRS and CDR2 YFSETQ. Trimming shortened V by 2 bases and J by 10 bases, and 19 bases separated the two germline ends. CDR3 length: 16 amino acids. CDR3 sequence reads: CASSFNGPLSNSPLHF. As DNA, the CDR3 is TGCGCCAGCAGCTTTAATGGACCGCTATCTAACTCACCCCTCCACTTT.

In its sample, this clonotype was seen a few times. The CDR3 protein is CASSLSAFGAYEQYF. In DNA, the CDR3 is TGTGCCAGCTCGCTCTCAGCCTTTGGGGCCTACGAGCAGTACTTC. J is TRBJ2-7 and V is TRBV18; D call uncertain. The CDR3 consists of 15 residues. Germline assignment: CDR1 KGHSH and CDR2 LQKENI. Trimming shortened V by 6 bases and J by 2 bases, and 17 bases separated the two germline ends.

As for this clonotype: Given a much more abundant clone one base away, this may be a read error. J is TRBJ2-7 and V is TRBV10-3; D call uncertain. Germline V gene data show CDR1 as ENHRY and CDR2 as SYGVKD. The germline V and J ends were trimmed by 4 bases and 5 bases, with 18 bases remaining between them. This CDR3 region has 15 residues. In nucleotides, the CDR3 is TGTGCCATCAGTGCGACTCGCTCCGCCCGCGACGAGCAGTACGTC. This gives the protein CAISATRSARDEQYV.

This clonotype was seen many times. V gene TRBV24-1 combines with J gene TRBJ2-1; D not resolved. Trimming cost V 2 bases and J 7 bases, with 5 bases left between them. Looked up from germline, CDR1 is KGHDR and CDR2 is SFDVKD. The CDR3 has 12 residues. CDR3 sequence: CATSDSRNEQFF. The CDR3 nucleotides read TGTGCCACCAGTGATTCCCGAAATGAGCAGTTCTTC.

The CDR3 region is CATSRWGAEAFF. The CDR3 bases are TGTGCCACCAGCAGATGGGGGGCAGAAGCTTTCTTT. The chain links TRBV15 to TRBJ1-1; possible D gene TRBD1, 6 bases. Germline assignment: CDR1 LNHNV and CDR2 YYDKDF (reference sequence). The CDR3 runs to 12 residues. V shed 2 bases and J shed 8 bases, with 9 bases lying between them.

Remarks on this clonotype: This could be a read error, since a much larger clone is one nucleotide away. The genes are TRBV10-3 and TRBJ2-1; 8 bases agree with TRBD1. Per the germline V gene, CDR1 is ENHRY and CDR2 is SYGVKD. V shed 0 bases, J shed 10 bases, and the junction held 8 bases outside the gene matches. The CDR3 is 15 residues long. In DNA form, the CDR3 reads TGTGCCATCAGTGAGTCTGGACAGGGTAGCTTCGAGCAGTTCTTC. It codes for CAISESGQGSFEQFF.

The chain has TRBV6-5 and TRBJ2-5; either TRBD1 or TRBD2 may fit D (5 bases each). Germline V gene lookup returns CDR1 MNHEY and CDR2 SVGAGI. The CDR3 is 15 residues long. Trimming removed 0 bases at V and 4 bases at J, with 12 bases between. The CDR3 sequence: CASSYSMGVGETQYF. The CDR3 coding sequence is TGTGCCAGCAGTTACTCGATGGGGGTAGGAGAGACCCAGTACTTC.

This clonotype showed up just a few times. This chain joins TRBV20-1 and TRBJ2-7; 8 positions agree with TRBD2. The end of the DNA is better explained by TRBJ2-5, so the J call may be wrong. The V gene's germline CDR1 is DFQATT and CDR2 SNEGSKA (reference sequence). CDR3 length: 15 residues. The CDR3 sequence is CSASTPRLAPATQYF. CDR3 nucleotide sequence: TGCAGTGCTAGCACACCGAGACTAGCGCCGGCGACCCAGTACTTC.